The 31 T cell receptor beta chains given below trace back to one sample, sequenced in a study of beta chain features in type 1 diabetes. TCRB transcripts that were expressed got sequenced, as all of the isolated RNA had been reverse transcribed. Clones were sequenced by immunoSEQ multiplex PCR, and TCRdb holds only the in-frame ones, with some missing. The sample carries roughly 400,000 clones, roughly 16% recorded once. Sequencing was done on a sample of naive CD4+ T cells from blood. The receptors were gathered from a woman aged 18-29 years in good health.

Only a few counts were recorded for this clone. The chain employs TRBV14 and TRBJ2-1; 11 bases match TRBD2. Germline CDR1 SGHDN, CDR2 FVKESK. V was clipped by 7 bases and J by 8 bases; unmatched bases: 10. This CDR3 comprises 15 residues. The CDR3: CASTNSGGVWDEQFF. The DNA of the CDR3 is TGTGCCAGCACCAATAGCGGGGGGGTATGGGATGAGCAGTTCTTC.

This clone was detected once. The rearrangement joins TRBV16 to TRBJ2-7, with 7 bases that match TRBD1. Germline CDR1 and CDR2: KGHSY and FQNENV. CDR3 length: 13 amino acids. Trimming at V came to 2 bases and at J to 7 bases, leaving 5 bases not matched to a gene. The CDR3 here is CASSQDRVGEQYF. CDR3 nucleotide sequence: TGTGCCAGCAGCCAAGACAGGGTGGGGGAGCAGTACTTC. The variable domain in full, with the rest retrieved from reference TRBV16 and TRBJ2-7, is GEEVAQTPKHLVRGEGQKAKLYCAPIKGHSYVFWYQQVLKNEFKFLISFQNENVFDETGMPKERFSAKCLPNSPCSLEIQATKLEDSAVYFCASSQDRVGEQYFGPGTRLTVT.

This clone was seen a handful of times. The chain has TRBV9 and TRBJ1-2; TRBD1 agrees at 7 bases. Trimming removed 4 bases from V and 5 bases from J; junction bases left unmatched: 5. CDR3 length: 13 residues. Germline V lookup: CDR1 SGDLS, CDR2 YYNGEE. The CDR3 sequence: CASSSGQTYGYTF. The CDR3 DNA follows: TGTGCCAGCAGCTCGGGACAGACATATGGCTACACCTTC.

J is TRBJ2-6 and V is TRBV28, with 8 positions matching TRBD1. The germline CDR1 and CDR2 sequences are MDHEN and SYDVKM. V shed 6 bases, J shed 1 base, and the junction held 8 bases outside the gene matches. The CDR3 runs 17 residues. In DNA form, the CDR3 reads TGTGCCAGCAGGCCCCCTCAGGGGGCGTCTGGGGCCAACGTCCTGACTTTC. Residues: CASRPPQGASGANVLTF.

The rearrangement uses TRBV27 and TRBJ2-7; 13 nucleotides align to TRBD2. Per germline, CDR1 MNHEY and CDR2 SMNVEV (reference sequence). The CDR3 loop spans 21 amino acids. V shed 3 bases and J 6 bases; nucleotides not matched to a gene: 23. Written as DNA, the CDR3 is TGTGCCAGCAGTTTGTTGAGGTCTGGGCGGGGGAATACTAGCGGGAGGGGCGAGCAGTACTTC. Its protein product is CASSLLRSGRGNTSGRGEQYF.

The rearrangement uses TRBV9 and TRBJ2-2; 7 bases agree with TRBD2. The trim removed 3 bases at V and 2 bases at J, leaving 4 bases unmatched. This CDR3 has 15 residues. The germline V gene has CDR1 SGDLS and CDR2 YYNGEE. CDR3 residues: CASSGSSGNTGELFF. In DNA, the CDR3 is TGTGCCAGCAGCGGGTCTAGCGGTAACACCGGGGAGCTGTTTTTT.

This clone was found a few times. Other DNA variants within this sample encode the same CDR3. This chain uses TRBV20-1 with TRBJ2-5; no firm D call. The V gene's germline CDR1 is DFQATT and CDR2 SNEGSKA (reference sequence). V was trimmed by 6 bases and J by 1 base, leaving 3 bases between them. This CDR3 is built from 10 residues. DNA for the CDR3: TGCAGTGCCTCCCAAGAGACCCAGTACTTC. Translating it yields CSASQETQYF.

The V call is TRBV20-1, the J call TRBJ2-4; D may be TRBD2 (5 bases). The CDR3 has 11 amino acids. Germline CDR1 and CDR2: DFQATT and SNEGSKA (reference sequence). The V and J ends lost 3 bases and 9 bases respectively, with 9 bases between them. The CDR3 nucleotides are TGCAGTGCTAGCGGGGTCCCCATTCAGTACTTC. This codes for CSASGVPIQYF.

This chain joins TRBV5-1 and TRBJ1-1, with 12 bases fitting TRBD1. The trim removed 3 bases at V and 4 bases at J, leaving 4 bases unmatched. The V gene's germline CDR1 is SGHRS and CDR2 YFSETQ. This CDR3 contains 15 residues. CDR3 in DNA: TGCGCCAGCAGCTGGGGGACAGGGGGCCTCACTGAAGCTTTCTTT. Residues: CASSWGTGGLTEAFF.

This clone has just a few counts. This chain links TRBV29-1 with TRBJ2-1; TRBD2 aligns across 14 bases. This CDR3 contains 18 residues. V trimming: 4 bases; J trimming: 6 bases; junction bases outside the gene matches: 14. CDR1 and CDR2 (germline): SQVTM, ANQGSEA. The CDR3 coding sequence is TGCAGCGTTGGGACCAAACCGGGACTAGCGGGAGTGGGCAATGAGCAGTTCTTC. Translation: CSVGTKPGLAGVGNEQFF.

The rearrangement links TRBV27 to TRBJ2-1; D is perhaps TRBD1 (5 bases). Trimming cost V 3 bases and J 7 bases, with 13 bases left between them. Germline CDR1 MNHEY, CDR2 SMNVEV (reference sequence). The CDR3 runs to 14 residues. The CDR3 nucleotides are TGTGCCAGCAGTTTGAAAGGGGCTGGGAATGAGCAGTTCTTC. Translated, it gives CASSLKGAGNEQFF.

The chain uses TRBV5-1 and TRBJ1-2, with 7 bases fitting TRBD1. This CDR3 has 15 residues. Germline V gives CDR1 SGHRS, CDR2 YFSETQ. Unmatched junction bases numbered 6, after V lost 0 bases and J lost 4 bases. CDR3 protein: CASSLAVTGAYGYTF. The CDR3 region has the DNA TGCGCCAGCAGCTTGGCCGTCACAGGGGCCTATGGCTACACCTTC.

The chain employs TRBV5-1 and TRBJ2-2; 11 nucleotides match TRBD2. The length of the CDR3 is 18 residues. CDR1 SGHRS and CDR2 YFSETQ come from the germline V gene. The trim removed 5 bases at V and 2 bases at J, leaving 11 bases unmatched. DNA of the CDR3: TGCGCCAGCAGTCCCACCCTTAGCGGGAGGGGAAACACCGGGGAGCTGTTTTTT. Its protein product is CASSPTLSGRGNTGELFF.

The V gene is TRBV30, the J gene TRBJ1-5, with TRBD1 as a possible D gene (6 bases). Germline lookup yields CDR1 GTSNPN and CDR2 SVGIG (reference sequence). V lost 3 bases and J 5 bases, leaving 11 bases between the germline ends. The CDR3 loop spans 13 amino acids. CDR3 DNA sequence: TGTGCCTGGAGCCGACAGGAGGATCAGCCCCAGCATTTT. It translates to CAWSRQEDQPQHF.

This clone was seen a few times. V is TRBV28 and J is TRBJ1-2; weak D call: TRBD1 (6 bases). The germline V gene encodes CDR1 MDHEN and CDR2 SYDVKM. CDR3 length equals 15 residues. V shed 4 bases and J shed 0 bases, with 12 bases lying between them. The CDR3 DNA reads TGTGCCAGCAGTTCCGGACAGAAAACTAACTATGGCTACACCTTC. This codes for CASSSGQKTNYGYTF.

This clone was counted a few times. CDR3 nucleotide sequence: TGTGCCAGCAACCGAGACAGGGAGGTTCAGCCCCAGCATTTT. This sequence encodes CASNRDREVQPQHF. The J gene is TRBJ1-5, the V gene TRBV6-1; 7 nucleotides match TRBD1. Trimming at V came to 7 bases and at J to 6 bases, leaving 9 bases not matched to a gene. Looked up from germline, CDR1 is MNHNS and CDR2 is SASEGT. This CDR3 is 14 amino acids long.

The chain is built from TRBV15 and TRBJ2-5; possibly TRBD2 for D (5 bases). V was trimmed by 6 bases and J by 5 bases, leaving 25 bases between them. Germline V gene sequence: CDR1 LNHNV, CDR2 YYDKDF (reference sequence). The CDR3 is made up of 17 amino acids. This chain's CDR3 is CATSKEGRRAPLETQYF. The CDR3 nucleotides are TGTGCCACCAGTAAAGAGGGTAGGAGAGCACCTCTGGAGACCCAGTACTTC.

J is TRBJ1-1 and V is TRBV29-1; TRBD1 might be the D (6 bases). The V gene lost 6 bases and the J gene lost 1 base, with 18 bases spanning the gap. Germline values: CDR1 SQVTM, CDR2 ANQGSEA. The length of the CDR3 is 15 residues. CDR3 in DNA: TGCAGCGTCCGCAAAGGGACACGTGCGAACACTGAAGCTTTCTTT. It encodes CSVRKGTRANTEAFF.

Here the CDR3 DNA reads TGTGCCAGCAGTCTAGACGGTCCCTATGGCTACACCTTC. Its translation: CASSLDGPYGYTF. The chain links TRBV28 to TRBJ1-2, with D hard to call. The germline V and J ends were trimmed by 5 bases and 4 bases, with 11 bases remaining between them. Germline V gene lookup returns CDR1 MDHEN and CDR2 SYDVKM. CDR3 length equals 13 residues.

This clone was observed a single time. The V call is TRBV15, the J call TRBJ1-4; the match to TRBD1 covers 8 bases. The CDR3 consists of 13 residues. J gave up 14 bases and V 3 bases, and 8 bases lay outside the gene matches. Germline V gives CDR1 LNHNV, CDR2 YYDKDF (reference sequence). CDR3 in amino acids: CATSSLLRGPLFF. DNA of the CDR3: TGTGCCACCAGCAGTCTTCTCAGGGGGCCTCTGTTTTTT.

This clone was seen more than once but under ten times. CDR3 in amino acids: CASSWKRVLGGEQYF. Written as DNA, the CDR3 is TGTGCCAGCAGCTGGAAGCGGGTCTTAGGTGGCGAGCAGTACTTC. This chain uses TRBV11-2 with TRBJ2-7; maybe TRBD2 (6 bases). Trimming shortened V by 4 bases and J by 6 bases, and 19 bases separated the two germline ends. The CDR3 is 15 residues long. Germline CDR1 reads SGHAT; CDR2 reads FQNNGV.

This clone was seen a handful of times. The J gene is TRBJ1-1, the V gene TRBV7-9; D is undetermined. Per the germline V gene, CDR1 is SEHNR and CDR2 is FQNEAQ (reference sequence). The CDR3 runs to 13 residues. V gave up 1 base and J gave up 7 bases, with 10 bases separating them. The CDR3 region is CASSLGGKGEAFF. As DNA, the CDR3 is TGTGCCAGCAGCTTAGGCGGGAAGGGTGAAGCTTTCTTT.

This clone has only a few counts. The CDR3 here is CASSLASGRREETQYF. The CDR3 DNA is TGCGCCAGCAGCTTGGCTAGCGGGAGACGGGAGGAGACCCAGTACTTC. The chain uses TRBV5-1 and TRBJ2-5; 10 bases agree with TRBD2. The CDR3 has 16 residues. The V segment lost 0 bases and the J segment 5 bases; nucleotides outside the gene matches: 7. CDR1 is SGHRS and CDR2 is YFSETQ in the germline V gene.

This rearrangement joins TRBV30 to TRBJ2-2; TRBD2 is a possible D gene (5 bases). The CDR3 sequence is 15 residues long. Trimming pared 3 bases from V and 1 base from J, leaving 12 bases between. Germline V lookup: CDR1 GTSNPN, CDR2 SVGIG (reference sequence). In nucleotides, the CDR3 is TGTGCCTGGAGGGATATAGGGAGGAACACCGGGGAGCTGTTTTTT. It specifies CAWRDIGRNTGELFF. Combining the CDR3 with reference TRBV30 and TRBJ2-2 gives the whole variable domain SQTIHQWPATLVQPVGSPLSLECTVEGTSNPNLYWYRQAAGRGLQLLFYSVGIGQISSEVPQNLSASRPQDRQFILSSKKLLLSDSGFYLCAWRDIGRNTGELFFGEGSRLTVL.

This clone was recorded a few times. Here the CDR3 DNA reads TGTGCCAGCAGTTTATTAGCGGAGACCCAGTACTTC. It is translated as CASSLLAETQYF. The chain employs TRBV5-6 and TRBJ2-5; maybe TRBD2 (5 bases). Trimming pared 5 bases from V and 5 bases from J, leaving 10 bases between. The germline gives CDR1 SGHDT, CDR2 YYEEEE. This CDR3 is 12 amino acids long.

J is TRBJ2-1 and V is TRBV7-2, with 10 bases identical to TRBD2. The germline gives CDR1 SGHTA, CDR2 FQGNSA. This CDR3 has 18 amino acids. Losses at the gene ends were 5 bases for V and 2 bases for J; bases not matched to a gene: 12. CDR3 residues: CASSPDLASGSAYNEQFF. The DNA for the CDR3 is TGTGCCAGCAGCCCAGACCTGGCTAGCGGGAGTGCCTACAATGAGCAGTTCTTC.

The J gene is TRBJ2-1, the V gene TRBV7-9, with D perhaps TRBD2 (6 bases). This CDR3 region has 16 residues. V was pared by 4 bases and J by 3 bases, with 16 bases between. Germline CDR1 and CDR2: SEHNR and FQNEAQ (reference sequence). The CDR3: CASSWRVSRDYNEQFF. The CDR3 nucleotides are TGTGCCAGCAGCTGGAGGGTGTCTAGGGACTACAATGAGCAGTTCTTC.

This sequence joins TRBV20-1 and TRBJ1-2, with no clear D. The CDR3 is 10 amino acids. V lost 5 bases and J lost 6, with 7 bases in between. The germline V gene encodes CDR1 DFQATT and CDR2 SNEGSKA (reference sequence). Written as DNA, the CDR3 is TGCAGTGCTGGCCAGGATGGCTACACCTTC. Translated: CSAGQDGYTF.

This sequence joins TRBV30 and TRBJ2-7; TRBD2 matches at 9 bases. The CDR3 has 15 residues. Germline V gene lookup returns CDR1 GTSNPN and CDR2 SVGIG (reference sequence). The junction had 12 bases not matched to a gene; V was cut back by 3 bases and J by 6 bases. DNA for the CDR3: TGTGCCTGGAGGGGGCCTAGCGGGATGTGGAGCGAGCAGTACTTC. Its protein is CAWRGPSGMWSEQYF.

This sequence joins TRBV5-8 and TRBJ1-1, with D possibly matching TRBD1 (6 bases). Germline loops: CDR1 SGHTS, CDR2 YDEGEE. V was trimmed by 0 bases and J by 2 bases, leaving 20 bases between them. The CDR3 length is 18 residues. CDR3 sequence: CASSLVYSSSGHNTEAFF. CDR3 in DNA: TGTGCCAGCAGCTTGGTATACTCTAGTTCGGGACATAACACTGAAGCTTTCTTT.

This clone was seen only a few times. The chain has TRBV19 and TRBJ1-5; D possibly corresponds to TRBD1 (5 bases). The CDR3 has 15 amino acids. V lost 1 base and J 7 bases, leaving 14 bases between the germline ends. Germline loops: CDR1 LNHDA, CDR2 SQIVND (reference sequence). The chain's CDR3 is CASSIGSRGEQPQHF. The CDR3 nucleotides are TGTGCCAGTAGTATAGGTTCAAGGGGTGAACAGCCCCAGCATTTT.